A selection of T cell receptor beta chains follows, all from one sample in a study of blood T cell repertoires in COVID-19. Clones were sequenced by immunoSEQ multiplex PCR, and TCRdb holds only the in-frame ones, with some missing. The data show under 200,000 clones, with approximately 80% seen just once and about 10% held by the top ten. Specimen: peripheral blood. These receptors were obtained from a woman over 75 with active or convalescent COVID-19. CDR3s include the opening cysteine and the closing phenylalanine or tryptophan. A D gene is named only where the DNA matches it firmly. Clone sizes are given selectively: once, few, many, or a class where the clone is expanded.

abundance	v_gene	j_gene	d_gene	CDR3nt	CDR3aa
few	TRBV5-6	TRBJ1-4	-	TGTGCCAGCAGCTTGCGGGGGGTTGGTGCAACTAATGAAAAACTGTTTTTT	CASSLRGVGATNEKLFF
few	TRBV7-9	TRBJ1-2	-	TGTGCCAGCAGCTTAATGGAGGGCGGTGGCTACACCTTC	CASSLMEGGGYTF
-	TRBV27	TRBJ1-2	TRBD1	TGTGCCAGCAGTCCGGCGGACAGGGTAGTCGTAGGCTACACCTTC	CASSPADRVVVGYTF
-	TRBV14	TRBJ1-3	-	TGTGCCAGCAGCAAAGGGAACGGAGACACCATATATTTT	CASSKGNGDTIYF
-	TRBV6-2/TRBV6-3	TRBJ1-2	-	TGTGCCAGCAGCGAAGCAGGGGCGAGGCAAGGCTACACCTTC	CASSEAGARQGYTF
-	TRBV6-5	TRBJ1-3	TRBD1	TGTGCCAGCAGTTACTCCCAAACAGGGGCACGAAACACCATATATTTT	CASSYSQTGARNTIYF
few	TRBV13	TRBJ2-1	-	TGTGCCAGCAGCGCCAGGGCCTACAATGAGCAGTTCTTC	CASSARAYNEQFF
-	TRBV7-2	TRBJ1-5	-	TGTGCCAGCAGCTTCGGGGAGGGTCAGCCCCAGCATTTT	CASSFGEGQPQHF
-	TRBV4-3	TRBJ2-1	-	TGCGCCAGCAGCCAAGAGGGGGGGGCGTCCTACAATGAGCAGTTCTTC	CASSQEGGASYNEQFF
-	TRBV7-9	TRBJ1-2	-	TGTGCCAGCAGCGTGACAGTCCTAGAAGGGGACACCTTC	CASSVTVLEGDTF
-	TRBV9	TRBJ1-6	-	TGTGCCAGCAGCGTAGAGGCGGGGAGAGAGAGCGTCCTCCACTTT	CASSVEAGRESVLHF
-	TRBV6-4	TRBJ1-4	-	TGTGCCAGCAGTGCCACCGGAGGGACTAATGAAAAACTGTTTTTT	CASSATGGTNEKLFF
-	TRBV5-1	TRBJ1-3	-	TGCGCCAGCAGCATAGACTTCTCTGGAAACACCATATATTTT	CASSIDFSGNTIYF
-	TRBV19	TRBJ1-5	-	TGTGCCAGTAGTATAGAGGGAGGGCAGACCTCTAATCAGCCCCAGCATTTT	CASSIEGGQTSNQPQHF
-	TRBV5-1	TRBJ2-5	-	TGCGCCAGCAGCCCGGGGGACTACCAAGAGACCCAGTACTTC	CASSPGDYQETQYF
-	TRBV12-3/TRBV12-4	TRBJ1-6	TRBD1	TGTGCCAGCAGTCGACAGGGGAATTCACCCCTCCACTTT	CASSRQGNSPLHF
many	TRBV3-1/TRBV3-2	TRBJ1-5	-	TGTGCCAGCAGCCGGACACCCAGCAATCAGCCCCAGCATTTT	CASSRTPSNQPQHF
-	TRBV7-2	TRBJ2-7	-	TGTGCCAGCAGCTTAGGAGGCAACTCCTACGAGCAGTACTTC	CASSLGGNSYEQYF
-	TRBV29-1	TRBJ2-3	TRBD2	TGCAGCGTCTCCGGGGGGGCAGGTTTCACAGATACGCAGTATTTT	CSVSGGAGFTDTQYF
few	TRBV28	TRBJ1-2	-	TGTGCCAGCAGTTTAGGACAGAACTATGGCTACACCTTC	CASSLGQNYGYTF
-	TRBV7-2	TRBJ2-7	-	TGTGCCAGCAGCTTGCAGCGGATGGGCGGCGAGCAGTACTTC	CASSLQRMGGEQYF
-	TRBV19	TRBJ1-3	-	TGTGCCAGTAGTCCCGGGAGTAGACTGAACTCTGGAAACACCATATATTTT	CASSPGSRLNSGNTIYF
-	TRBV6-5	TRBJ1-6	-	TGTGCCAGCCGGAGGGGATACCTCGATTCACCCCTCCACTTT	CASRRGYLDSPLHF
once	TRBV28	TRBJ2-7	-	TGTGCCAGCAGTTTAAATTCCCCTCACGAGCAGTACTTC	CASSLNSPHEQYF
-	TRBV5-1	TRBJ1-1	-	TGCGCCAGCAGCTTGGGGGCAGGGGCTACGAACACTGAAGCTTTCTTT	CASSLGAGATNTEAFF
-	TRBV6-5	TRBJ1-2	-	TGTGCCAGCAGTTACTCGGTGGGACAAGTCTATGGCTACACCTTC	CASSYSVGQVYGYTF
-	TRBV18	TRBJ1-4	TRBD1	TGTGCCAGCTCACCACAAAGACAGGGGGCTAATGAAAAACTGTTTTTT	CASSPQRQGANEKLFF